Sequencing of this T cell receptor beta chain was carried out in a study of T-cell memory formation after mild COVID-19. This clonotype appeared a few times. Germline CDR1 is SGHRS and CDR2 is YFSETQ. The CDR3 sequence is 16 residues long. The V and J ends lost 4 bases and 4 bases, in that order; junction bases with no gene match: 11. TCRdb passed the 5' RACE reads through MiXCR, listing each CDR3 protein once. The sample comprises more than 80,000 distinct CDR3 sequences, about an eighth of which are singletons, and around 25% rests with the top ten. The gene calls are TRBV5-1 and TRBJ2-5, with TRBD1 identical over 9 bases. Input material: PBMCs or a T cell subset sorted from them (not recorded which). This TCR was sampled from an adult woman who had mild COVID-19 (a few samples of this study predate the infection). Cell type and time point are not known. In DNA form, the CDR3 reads TGCGCCAGCAGCCAAGGAACGGGACAGGGAAGAGAGACCCAGTACTTC. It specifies CASSQGTGQGRETQYF.